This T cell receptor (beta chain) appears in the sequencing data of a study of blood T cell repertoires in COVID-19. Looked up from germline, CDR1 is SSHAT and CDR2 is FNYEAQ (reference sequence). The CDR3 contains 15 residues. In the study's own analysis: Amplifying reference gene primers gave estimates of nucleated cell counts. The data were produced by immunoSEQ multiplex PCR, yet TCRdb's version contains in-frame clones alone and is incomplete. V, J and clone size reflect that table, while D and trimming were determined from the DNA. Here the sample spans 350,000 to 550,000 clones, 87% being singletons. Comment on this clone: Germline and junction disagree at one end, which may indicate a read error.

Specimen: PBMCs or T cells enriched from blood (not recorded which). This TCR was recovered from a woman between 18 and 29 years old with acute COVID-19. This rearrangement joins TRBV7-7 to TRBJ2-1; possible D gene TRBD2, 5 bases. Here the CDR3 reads CASSPQEGRVNEQFF. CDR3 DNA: TGTGCTAGCAGCCCACAAGAGGGTAGGGTGAATGAGCAGTTCTTC.